This T cell receptor (beta chain) appears in the sequencing data of a study of CD8+ T cells in alopecia areata. The treatment here: oral pan-JAK inhibitor, 5-10 mg twice daily. cDNA serving as the sequencing template came from extracted, reverse transcribed RNA. Produced via immunoSEQ multiplex PCR; TCRdb's table is partial and in-frame only. The repertoire has 200,000 to 250,000 clones, 64% of them found once; the top ten carry 4% to 5%. CDR3 length: 14 residues. The germline CDR1 and CDR2 sequences are SGHRS and YFSETQ. V was clipped by 6 bases and J by 3 bases; unmatched bases: 8. The J gene is TRBJ1-2, the V gene TRBV5-1, with TRBD1 identical over 7 bases. The clonotype was recovered from a human donor with alopecia areata. Sequencing was performed on CD4+ T cells sorted from blood, taken at week 4, from a patient treated with tofacitinib. The CDR3: CASKARGSDYGYTF. Here the CDR3 DNA reads TGCGCCAGCAAGGCCAGGGGGTCGGACTATGGCTACACCTTC.